The 27 T cell receptor beta chains given below trace back to one sample, sequenced in a study of blood T cell repertoires in COVID-19 (dated by TCRdb to 2020 to 2022). The library was produced with the immunoSEQ multiplex PCR assay. Held by TCRdb, this immuneACCESS table contains in-frame sequences only and omits some clones. Under half of the omission traces to an unresolved V gene where checked; the cause of the rest is unknown. The sample profile shows approximately 330,000 clones; approximately 86% of them were found once. Roughly a tenth of the sample is taken by the ten largest. The material sequenced was peripheral blood. Source of these receptors: a man aged 25-40 years with COVID-19, enrolled during active disease.

The rearrangement joins TRBV7-3 to TRBJ2-1; tentative D call: TRBD2 (5 bases). CDR3 length: 15 residues. With 3 bases removed from V and 3 bases from J, the gap between germline ends came to 12 bases. Germline CDR1 SGHTA, CDR2 FQGTGA. The CDR3 DNA is TGTGCCAGCAGCTTGAGAAGCGGCAACTACAATGAGCAGTTCTTC. Translation gives CASSLRSGNYNEQFF. The full variable domain, in which reference TRBV7-3 and TRBJ2-1 provide the parts outside the CDR3, is GAGVSQTPSNKVTEKGKYVELRCDPISGHTALYWYRQSLGQGPEFLIYFQGTGAADDSGLPNDRFFAVRPEGSVSTLKIQRTERGDSAVYLCASSLRSGNYNEQFFGPGTRLTVL.

The genes are TRBV4-3 and TRBJ1-2, with D hard to call. Germline CDR1 reads LGHNA; CDR2 reads YSLEER. This CDR3 spans 15 amino acids. With 1 base removed from V and 1 base from J, the gap between germline ends came to 10 bases. Here the CDR3 reads CASSQASEFNYGYTF. The DNA of the CDR3 is TGCGCCAGCAGCCAAGCGTCAGAATTTAACTATGGCTACACCTTC.

The J gene is TRBJ2-7, the V gene TRBV5-1, with 7 bases that match TRBD1. With 4 bases clipped from V and 4 bases from J, the junction kept 14 bases outside the gene matches. The germline V gene encodes CDR1 SGHRS and CDR2 YFSETQ. The CDR3 loop spans 16 amino acids. The CDR3 nucleotides read TGCGCCAGCAGCGGTGGAGACCGGGACAGTTCTTACGAGCAGTACTTC. Protein product: CASSGGDRDSSYEQYF.

The chain uses TRBV7-8 and TRBJ1-1, with D maybe TRBD1 (5 bases). Per the germline V gene, CDR1 is SGHVS and CDR2 is FQNEAQ. The CDR3 contains 17 residues. Trimming took 4 bases from V and 8 from J, leaving 26 bases between them. This CDR3 is CASSSALAGLGPAEAFF. Written as DNA, the CDR3 is TGTGCCAGCAGCTCAGCGCTGGCAGGGCTTGGCCCCGCCGAAGCTTTCTTT. Full variable domain (rest looked up from reference TRBV7-8 and TRBJ1-1): GAGVSQSPRYKVAKRGQDVALRCDPISGHVSLFWYQQALGQGPEFLTYFQNEAQLDKSGLPSDRFFAERPEGSVSTLKIQRTQQEDSAVYLCASSSALAGLGPAEAFFGQGTRLTVV.

V and J are TRBV5-1 and TRBJ2-1; 9 bases match TRBD2. The CDR3 is 15 amino acids. In germline, CDR1 is SGHRS, CDR2 YFSETQ. Losses at the gene ends were 4 bases for V and 5 bases for J; bases not matched to a gene: 7. The CDR3 loop reads CASSVVAGVDNEQFF. CDR3 bases: TGCGCCAGCAGCGTGGTAGCGGGGGTTGACAATGAGCAGTTCTTC.

The CDR3 DNA sequence: TGTGCCAGCAGCTTGGTTGTCTACCGAGGGAACGAGCAGTACTTC. Its translation: CASSLVVYRGNEQYF. The chain joins TRBV5-5 to TRBJ2-7; possible D gene TRBD2, 5 bases. The CDR3 sequence is 15 residues long. V shed 0 bases and J shed 5 bases, with 15 bases lying between them. Germline-derived CDR1 and CDR2 are SGHKS and YYEKEE (reference sequence).

The rearrangement uses TRBV7-3 and TRBJ2-3; maybe TRBD2 (5 bases). CDR1 SGHTA and CDR2 FQGTGA come from the germline V gene. This CDR3 region has 14 residues. The V gene lost 5 bases and the J gene lost 1 base, with 10 bases spanning the gap. The CDR3 nucleotides are TGTGCCAGCAGCATCATCGGGGGCACAGATACGCAGTATTTT. Translating gives CASSIIGGTDTQYF.

The rearrangement uses TRBV2 and TRBJ2-7; 7 positions agree with TRBD1. The length of the CDR3 is 13 residues. J gave up 2 bases and V 4 bases, and 2 bases lay outside the gene matches. In germline, CDR1 is SNHLY, CDR2 FYNNEI. The CDR3 DNA is TGTGCCAGCAGTGGGGACAGCACCTACGAGCAGTACTTC. It translates to CASSGDSTYEQYF.

The rearrangement joins TRBV9 to TRBJ2-2; TRBD1 aligns across 7 bases. V shed 4 bases, J shed 7 bases, and the junction held 10 bases outside the gene matches. Germline V gene data show CDR1 as SGDLS and CDR2 as YYNGEE. CDR3 length equals 15 residues. The CDR3 sequence: CASSPPGQAGGELFF. DNA for the CDR3: TGTGCCAGCAGCCCACCAGGACAGGCCGGCGGGGAGCTGTTTTTT.

In DNA form, the CDR3 reads TGTGCCAGCAGTTACAGGGCGACAGGGAACACTGAAGCTTTCTTT. This sequence encodes CASSYRATGNTEAFF. The chain is built from TRBV6-5 and TRBJ1-1; possibly TRBD1 for D (6 bases). CDR3 length equals 15 residues. The germline gives CDR1 MNHEY, CDR2 SVGAGI. With 2 bases removed from V and 1 base from J, the gap between germline ends came to 11 bases.

The chain employs TRBV4-3 and TRBJ2-7; D ambiguous. Trimming left V 4 bases short and J 3 bases short, with 4 bases between. The CDR3 is 11 residues long. Germline-derived CDR1 and CDR2 are LGHNA and YSLEER. The CDR3 loop is CASSRGYEQYF. CDR3 DNA: TGCGCCAGCAGCCGCGGCTACGAGCAGTACTTC.

The chain combines TRBV5-4 with TRBJ2-5, with 8 nucleotides matching TRBD2. The CDR3 is 15 residues long. J gave up 4 bases and V 0 bases, and 5 bases lay outside the gene matches. Germline CDR1 SGHNT, CDR2 YYREEE (reference sequence). The CDR3 DNA sequence: TGTGCCAGCAGCTTGGGCGGGGGGCCCGGAGAGACCCAGTACTTC. Translated: CASSLGGGPGETQYF.

The V and J genes are TRBV4-1 and TRBJ2-3, with TRBD1 identical over 8 bases. Germline-derived CDR1 and CDR2 are MGHRA and YSYEKL. V lost 2 bases, J lost 1 base, and 8 bases stayed unmatched. There are 17 residues in the CDR3. CDR3 nucleotides: TGCGCCAGCAGCCAAATCAGGGGGCTTTTGGGCACAGATACGCAGTATTTT. It yields the protein CASSQIRGLLGTDTQYF.

The chain is built from TRBV28 and TRBJ1-4; 8 nucleotides agree with TRBD1. The CDR3 extends over 15 amino acids. CDR1 and CDR2 (germline): MDHEN, SYDVKM. V shed 6 bases, J shed 5 bases, and the junction held 8 bases outside the gene matches. CDR3 in amino acids: CASSPHRGLNEKLFF. The CDR3, as DNA: TGTGCCAGCAGCCCCCACAGGGGGTTGAATGAAAAACTGTTTTTT. Together with reference TRBV28 and TRBJ1-4, the CDR3 gives the full variable domain: DVKVTQSSRYLVKRTGEKVFLECVQDMDHENMFWYRQDPGLGLRLIYFSYDVKMKEKGDIPEGYSVSREKKERFSLILESASTNQTSMYLCASSPHRGLNEKLFFGSGTQLSVL.

The chain couples TRBV29-1 to TRBJ2-3; D is perhaps TRBD2 (6 bases). Trimming removed 6 bases from V and 2 bases from J, with 18 bases in between. CDR3 length equals 15 residues. The V gene's germline CDR1 is SQVTM and CDR2 ANQGSEA. CDR3 sequence: CSVERTTSNTDTQYF. In DNA form, the CDR3 reads TGCAGCGTCGAACGTACTACTAGCAACACAGATACGCAGTATTTT.

CDR3 DNA sequence: TGCGCCACCCATAACCGACAGGGGACTGAAGCTTTCTTT. Translated: CATHNRQGTEAFF. The rearrangement uses TRBV10-1 and TRBJ1-1; 8 bases fit TRBD1. J gave up 5 bases and V 10 bases, and 9 bases lay outside the gene matches. Germline-derived CDR1 and CDR2 are WNHNN and SYGVQD (reference sequence). This CDR3 region has 13 residues.

This chain joins TRBV24-1 and TRBJ1-5; D unresolved. V was trimmed by 2 bases and J by 6 bases, leaving 7 bases between them. Germline V gives CDR1 KGHDR, CDR2 SFDVKD. This CDR3 contains 13 residues. The CDR3 region is CATSDSTSQPQHF. The CDR3 DNA sequence: TGTGCCACCAGTGATTCGACAAGTCAGCCCCAGCATTTT.

The genes are TRBV7-3 and TRBJ2-1, with 10 positions matching TRBD2. CDR1 and CDR2 (germline): SGHTA, FQGTGA. The V gene end was trimmed by 6 bases and the J gene end by 2 bases; junction bases not matched to a gene: 7. The CDR3 consists of 16 residues. The CDR3 here is CASRPPGLAPYNEQFF. DNA of the CDR3: TGTGCCAGCAGGCCCCCGGGACTAGCGCCCTACAATGAGCAGTTCTTC.

The CDR3 here is CASSQVLPPGTGPVGYTF. CDR3 coding DNA: TGCGCCAGCAGCCAAGTCCTCCCCCCAGGGACAGGCCCAGTCGGCTACACCTTC. The chain recombines TRBV4-3 with TRBJ1-2; 8 bases align to TRBD1. The CDR3 has 18 amino acids. Per germline, CDR1 LGHNA and CDR2 YSLEER. V was clipped by 1 base and J by 8 bases; unmatched bases: 18.

The chain has TRBV5-1 and TRBJ2-7; TRBD1 matches at 8 bases. CDR1 and CDR2 (germline): SGHRS, YFSETQ. The trim removed 4 bases at V and 1 base at J, leaving 7 bases unmatched. The CDR3 length is 15 residues. The CDR3 region is CASSRGGQESYEQYF. CDR3 nucleotides: TGCGCCAGCAGCCGTGGGGGACAGGAGTCCTACGAGCAGTACTTC. The variable domain in full, completed from reference TRBV5-1 and TRBJ2-7, reads KAGVTQTPRYLIKTRGQQVTLSCSPISGHRSVSWYQQTPGQGLQFLFEYFSETQRNKGNFPGRFSGRQFSNSRSEMNVSTLELGDSALYLCASSRGGQESYEQYFGPGTRLTVT.

The chain combines TRBV27 with TRBJ1-2; 9 positions agree with TRBD1. This CDR3 contains 16 residues. V shed 0 bases and J 4 bases; nucleotides not matched to a gene: 6. CDR1 MNHEY and CDR2 SMNVEV come from the germline V gene (reference sequence). The CDR3 loop is CASSLSWTGDSYGYTF. The CDR3 nucleotides are TGTGCCAGCAGTTTATCCTGGACAGGGGATTCCTATGGCTACACCTTC.

The chain employs TRBV3-1 (or the pseudogene TRBV3-2) and TRBJ2-7; D uncertain. Germline assignment: CDR1 LGHDT and CDR2 YNNKEL (reference sequence). The CDR3 covers 17 residues. The V end lost 4 bases, the J end lost 4 bases, and 23 bases lay between the germline ends. The CDR3 reads CASSPPWARSPSYEQYF. The CDR3 DNA sequence: TGTGCCAGCAGCCCCCCATGGGCAAGATCCCCTTCTTACGAGCAGTACTTC.

This chain connects TRBV7-3 to TRBJ2-2; 10 bases are shared with TRBD2. V dropped 4 bases and J dropped 5; count of bases not matched to a gene: 10. CDR1 is SGHTA, CDR2 FQGTGA, per germline. The CDR3 has 17 residues. The CDR3: CASSSQASGSPTGELFF. For the CDR3, the DNA is TGTGCCAGCAGCTCACAGGCTAGCGGGAGTCCTACCGGGGAGCTGTTTTTT.

The chain combines TRBV7-2 with TRBJ1-5, with a tentative D call TRBD1 (6 bases). Trimming removed 8 bases at V and 9 bases at J, with 14 bases between. Germline assignment: CDR1 SGHTA and CDR2 FQGNSA. The CDR3 is made up of 12 amino acids. Written as DNA, the CDR3 is TGTGCCAGCTCCCGGGGGGGCGGGCCCCAGCATTTT. Translating gives CASSRGGGPQHF.

V and J are TRBV24-1 and TRBJ2-3; D may be TRBD2 (5 bases). CDR3 length equals 17 residues. Germline CDR1 is KGHDR and CDR2 is SFDVKD. Trimming stripped 1 base from V and 1 base from J, with 14 bases between. The CDR3 loop is CATSDLKGVSGTDTQYF. In DNA form, the CDR3 reads TGTGCCACCAGTGATTTAAAAGGTGTTAGCGGCACAGATACGCAGTATTTT.

The rearrangement links TRBV20-1 to TRBJ2-3, with 10 bases that match TRBD2. CDR1 and CDR2 from the germline V gene are DFQATT and SNEGSKA (reference sequence). V trimming: 3 bases; J trimming: 4 bases; junction bases outside the gene matches: 10. This CDR3 is built from 16 residues. The CDR3 bases are TGCAGTGCTAGTCCTGGACTAGCGGACGGGGCAGATACGCAGTATTTT. It is translated as CSASPGLADGADTQYF.

The J gene is TRBJ1-1, the V gene TRBV3-1 (or the pseudogene TRBV3-2), with D possibly being TRBD1 (5 bases). The germline CDR1 and CDR2 sequences are LGHDT and YNNKEL (reference sequence). The CDR3 runs to 15 residues. V was clipped by 0 bases and J by 5 bases, with 13 bases between them. The CDR3 coding sequence is TGTGCCAGCAGCCAAGATCCGATCGGGGGTACTGAAGCTTTCTTT. Its translation: CASSQDPIGGTEAFF.